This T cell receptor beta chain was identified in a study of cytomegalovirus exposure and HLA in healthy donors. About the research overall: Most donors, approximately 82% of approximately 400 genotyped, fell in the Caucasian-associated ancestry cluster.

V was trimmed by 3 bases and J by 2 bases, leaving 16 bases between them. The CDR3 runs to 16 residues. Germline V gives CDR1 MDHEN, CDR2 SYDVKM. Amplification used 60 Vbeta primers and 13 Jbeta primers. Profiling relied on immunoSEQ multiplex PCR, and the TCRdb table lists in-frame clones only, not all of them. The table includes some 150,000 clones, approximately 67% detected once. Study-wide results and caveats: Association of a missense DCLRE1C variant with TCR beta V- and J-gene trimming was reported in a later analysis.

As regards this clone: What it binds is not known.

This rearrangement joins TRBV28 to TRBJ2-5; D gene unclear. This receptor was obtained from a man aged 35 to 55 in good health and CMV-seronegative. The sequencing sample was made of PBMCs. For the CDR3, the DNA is TGTGCCAGCAGTTTGGAGACTGTGGCAGCGCAAGAGACCCAGTACTTC. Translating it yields CASSLETVAAQETQYF.